These T cell receptor beta chains were read from a single sample in a study of blood T cell repertoires in COVID-19. Sequencing was performed with immunoSEQ multiplex PCR; in TCRdb, only in-frame clones are kept and a portion is missing. In the table there are roughly 180,000 clones, roughly 83% of which are singletons. The specimen was PBMCs or T cells enriched from blood (not recorded which). All receptors derive from a woman in her sixties or seventies who had recovered from COVID-19. Both conserved end residues are part of each CDR3. D genes are given only for firm matches. Clone size is shown for a subset of rows, as once, few, many or a class of expanded clone.

TRBV7-3	TRBJ2-4	.	few	TGTGCCAGCAGCTTAAGTCCTAAAAACATTCAGTACTTC	CASSLSPKNIQYF
TRBV7-8	TRBJ1-1	.	.	TGTGCCAGCAGCCCAATCTGGCAGAACACTGAAGCTTTCTTT	CASSPIWQNTEAFF
TRBV4-1	TRBJ2-4	TRBD1	.	TGCGCCAGCAGCTCCCGGACAGGAGTAAACATTCAGTACTTC	CASSSRTGVNIQYF
TRBV5-8	TRBJ1-2	.	.	TGTGCCAGCAGCGACCAGGGAGTACGAACACGGGGGACCTTC	CASSDQGVRTRGTF
TRBV27	TRBJ2-7	TRBD1	once	TGTGCCAGCAGTCCCACGGGACAGAACTACGAGCAGTACTTC	CASSPTGQNYEQYF
TRBV7-2	TRBJ2-7	TRBD1	.	TGTGCCAGCAGCTGGGGACAGGGGGCTTTTTACGAGCAGTACTTC	CASSWGQGAFYEQYF
TRBV6-5	TRBJ1-1	.	.	TGTGCCAGCAGGGAGACAGGTACGACTGAAGCTTTCTTT	CASRETGTTEAFF
TRBV6-5	TRBJ2-1	TRBD2	.	TGTGCCAGCAGTTCCAGCGGGGGGGCCTTCAATGAGCAGTTCTTC	CASSSSGGAFNEQFF
TRBV12-3/TRBV12-4	TRBJ1-2	.	.	TGTGCCAGCAGTCCCTCCGCCCGGGGCTACACCTTC	CASSPSARGYTF
TRBV18	TRBJ1-1	.	.	TGTGCCAGCTCACCAGGGGGCCGGAACACTGAAGCTTTCTTT	CASSPGGRNTEAFF
TRBV5-6	TRBJ1-6	TRBD1	.	TGTGCCAGCAGCTTGGGGACAGGCGTTTATAATTCACCCCTCCACTTT	CASSLGTGVYNSPLHF
TRBV2	TRBJ2-5	.	.	TGTGCCAGTAGAAGTGGTGTTCAGGGGATGGAGACCCAGTACTTC	CASRSGVQGMETQYF
TRBV5-1	TRBJ2-3	TRBD2	.	TGCGCCAGCAGCTTGTTGGGGGGGTCAGATACGCAGTATTTT	CASSLLGGSDTQYF
TRBV7-9	TRBJ1-2	.	.	TGTGCCAGCAGCGACACAGATGCAGGCTATGGCTACACCTTC	CASSDTDAGYGYTF
TRBV5-6	TRBJ2-3	.	.	TGTGCCAGCAGCTTCGCGGGCCGTAGCACAGATACGCAGTATTTT	CASSFAGRSTDTQYF
TRBV19	TRBJ2-1	.	once	TGTGCCAGTAGCAGCATCGACTGGAGCTCCTACAATGAGCAGTTCTTC	CASSSIDWSSYNEQFF
TRBV18	TRBJ1-5	TRBD1	.	TGTGCCAGCTCACCATTGACAGGGGACAATCAGCCCCAGCATTTT	CASSPLTGDNQPQHF
TRBV23-1	TRBJ2-1	TRBD1	.	TGCGCCAGCAGCAAGACAGGGAGTAGGGTCTGGAGGTCTCTAGGTGTAAATGAGCAGTTCTTC	CASSKTGSRVWRSLGVNEQFF
TRBV11-2	TRBJ1-3	.	.	TGTGCCAGCAGCTTAGATTCAGTGGGAAACACCATATATTTT	CASSLDSVGNTIYF
TRBV30	TRBJ2-2	TRBD2	.	TGTGCCTTTAGCGGGGGCCTTTTCACCGGGGAGCTGTTTTTT	CAFSGGLFTGELFF
TRBV19	TRBJ1-4	TRBD1	.	TGTGCCAGTACCCCACAGGGGTGGAGTGGAAAACTGTTTTTT	CASTPQGWSGKLFF
TRBV21-1	TRBJ2-1	.	.	TGTGCCAGCAGCAAAGCCCTCTCGGACAACAATGAGCAGTTCTTC	CASSKALSDNNEQFF
TRBV7-3	TRBJ2-3	TRBD1	.	TGTGCCAGCAGCGCGGGGACAGGGGGGAGAGATACGCAGTATTTT	CASSAGTGGRDTQYF
TRBV23-1	TRBJ1-1	.	.	TGCGCCAGCGACCTCTCGGGGGGGACTATGAACACTGAAGCTTTCTTT	CASDLSGGTMNTEAFF
TRBV11-2	TRBJ2-7	.	.	TGTGCCAGCAGTACCGCAAAGGGAAGGGGCCACGAGCAGTACTTC	CASSTAKGRGHEQYF
TRBV2	TRBJ2-1	.	.	TGTGCCAGCAGTTTGGACAGTCACAATGAGCAGTTCTTC	CASSLDSHNEQFF
TRBV19	TRBJ1-1	TRBD1	.	TGTGCCAGTAGTATACGACAGGGGGCCCTCGGTGCTGAAGCTTTCTTT	CASSIRQGALGAEAFF